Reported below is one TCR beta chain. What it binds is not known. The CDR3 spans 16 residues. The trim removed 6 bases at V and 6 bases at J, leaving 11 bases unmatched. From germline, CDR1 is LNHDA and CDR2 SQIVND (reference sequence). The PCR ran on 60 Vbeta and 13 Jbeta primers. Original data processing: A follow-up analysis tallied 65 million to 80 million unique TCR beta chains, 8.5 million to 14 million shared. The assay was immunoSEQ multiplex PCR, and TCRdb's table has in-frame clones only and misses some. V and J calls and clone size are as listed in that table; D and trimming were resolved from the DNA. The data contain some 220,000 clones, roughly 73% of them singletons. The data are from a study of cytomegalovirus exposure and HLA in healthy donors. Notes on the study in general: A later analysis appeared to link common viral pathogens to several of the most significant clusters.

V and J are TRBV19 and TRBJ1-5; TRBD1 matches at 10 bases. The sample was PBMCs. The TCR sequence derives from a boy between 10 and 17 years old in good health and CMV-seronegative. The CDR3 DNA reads TGTGCCAGTAGCAACTCTCCGGGACAGGGGTTTCAGCCCCAGCATTTT. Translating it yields CASSNSPGQGFQPQHF. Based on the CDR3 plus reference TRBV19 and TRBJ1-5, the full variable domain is DGGITQSPKYLFRKEGQNVTLSCEQNLNHDAMYWYRQDPGQGLRLIYYSQIVNDFQKGDIAEGYSVSREKKESFPLTVTSAQKNPTAFYLCASSNSPGQGFQPQHFGDGTRLSIL.